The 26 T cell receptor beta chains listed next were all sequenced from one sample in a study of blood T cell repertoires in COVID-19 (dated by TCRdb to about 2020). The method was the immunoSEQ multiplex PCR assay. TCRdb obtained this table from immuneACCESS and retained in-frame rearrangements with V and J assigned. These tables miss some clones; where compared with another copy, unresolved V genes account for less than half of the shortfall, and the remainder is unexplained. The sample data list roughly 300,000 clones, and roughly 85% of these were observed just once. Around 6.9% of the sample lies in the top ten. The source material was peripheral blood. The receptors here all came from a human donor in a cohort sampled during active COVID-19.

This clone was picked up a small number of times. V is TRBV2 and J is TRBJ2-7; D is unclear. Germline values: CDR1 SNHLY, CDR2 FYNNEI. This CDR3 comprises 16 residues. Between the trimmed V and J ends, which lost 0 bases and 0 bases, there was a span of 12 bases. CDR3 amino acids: CASSEAFGKSSYEQYF. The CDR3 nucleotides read TGTGCCAGCAGTGAAGCGTTCGGTAAGAGCTCCTACGAGCAGTACTTC.

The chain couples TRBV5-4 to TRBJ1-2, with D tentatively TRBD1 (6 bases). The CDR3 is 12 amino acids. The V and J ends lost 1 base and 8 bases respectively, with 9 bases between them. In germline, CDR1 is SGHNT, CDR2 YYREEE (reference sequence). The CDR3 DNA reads TGTGCCAGCAGCTTGAACAGGGAAGGCTACACCTTC. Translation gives CASSLNREGYTF.

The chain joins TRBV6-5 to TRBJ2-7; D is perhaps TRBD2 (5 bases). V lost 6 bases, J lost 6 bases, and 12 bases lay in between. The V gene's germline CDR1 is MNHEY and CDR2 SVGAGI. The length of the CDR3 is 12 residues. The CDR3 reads CASSLAGTEQYF. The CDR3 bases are TGTGCCAGCAGCCTCGCGGGTACCGAGCAGTACTTC.

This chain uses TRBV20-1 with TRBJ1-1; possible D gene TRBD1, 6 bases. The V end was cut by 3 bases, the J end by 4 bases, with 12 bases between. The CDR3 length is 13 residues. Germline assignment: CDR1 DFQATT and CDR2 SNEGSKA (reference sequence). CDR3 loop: CSASWQGTTEAFF. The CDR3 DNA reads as TGCAGTGCTAGTTGGCAGGGGACCACTGAAGCTTTCTTT.

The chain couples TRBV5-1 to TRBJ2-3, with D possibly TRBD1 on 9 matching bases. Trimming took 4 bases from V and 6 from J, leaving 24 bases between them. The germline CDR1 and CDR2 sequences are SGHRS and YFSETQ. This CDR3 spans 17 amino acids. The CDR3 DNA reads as TGCGCCAGCAGCAGGGCCGGGGGGGACAGGGCGAGTGATACGCAGTATTTT. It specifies CASSRAGGDRASDTQYF.

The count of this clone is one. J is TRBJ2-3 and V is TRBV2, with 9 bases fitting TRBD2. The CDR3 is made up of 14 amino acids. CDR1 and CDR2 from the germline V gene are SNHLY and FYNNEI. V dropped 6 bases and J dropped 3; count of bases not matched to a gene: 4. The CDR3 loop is CASRSSGGTDTQYF. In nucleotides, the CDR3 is TGTGCCAGCAGGAGTAGCGGGGGAACAGATACGCAGTATTTT.

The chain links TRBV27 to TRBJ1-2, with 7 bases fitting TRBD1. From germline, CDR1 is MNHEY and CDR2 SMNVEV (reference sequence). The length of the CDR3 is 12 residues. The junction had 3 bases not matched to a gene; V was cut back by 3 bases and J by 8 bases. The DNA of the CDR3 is TGTGCCAGCAGTTTCAGGGGGATGGGCTACACCTTC. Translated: CASSFRGMGYTF.

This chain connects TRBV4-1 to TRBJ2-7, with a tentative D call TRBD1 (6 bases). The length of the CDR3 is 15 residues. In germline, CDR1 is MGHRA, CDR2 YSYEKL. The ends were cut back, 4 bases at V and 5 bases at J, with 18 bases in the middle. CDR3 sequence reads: CASSLSDSLGDEQYF. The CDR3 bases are TGCGCCAGCAGCCTCTCGGACAGCCTGGGAGACGAGCAGTACTTC.

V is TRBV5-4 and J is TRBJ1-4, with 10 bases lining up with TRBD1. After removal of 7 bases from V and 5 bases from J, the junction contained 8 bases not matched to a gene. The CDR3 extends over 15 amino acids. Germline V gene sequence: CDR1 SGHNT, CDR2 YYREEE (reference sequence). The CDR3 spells CASSRQGAGNEKLFF. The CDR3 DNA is TGTGCCAGCTCGCGACAGGGGGCGGGAAATGAAAAACTGTTTTTT.

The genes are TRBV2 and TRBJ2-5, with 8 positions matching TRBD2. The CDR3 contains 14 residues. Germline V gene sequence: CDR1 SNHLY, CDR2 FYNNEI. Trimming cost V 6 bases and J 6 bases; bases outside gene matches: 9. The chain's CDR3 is CASRPVGLVKTQYF. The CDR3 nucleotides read TGTGCCAGCAGGCCGGTGGGACTAGTAAAGACCCAGTACTTC.

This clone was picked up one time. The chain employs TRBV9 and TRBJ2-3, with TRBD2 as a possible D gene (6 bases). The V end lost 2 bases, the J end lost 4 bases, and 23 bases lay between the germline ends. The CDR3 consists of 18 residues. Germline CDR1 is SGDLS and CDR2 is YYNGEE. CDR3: CASSVRRGRTPLADTQYF. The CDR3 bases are TGTGCCAGCAGCGTCCGACGAGGGAGGACTCCGCTGGCAGATACGCAGTATTTT.

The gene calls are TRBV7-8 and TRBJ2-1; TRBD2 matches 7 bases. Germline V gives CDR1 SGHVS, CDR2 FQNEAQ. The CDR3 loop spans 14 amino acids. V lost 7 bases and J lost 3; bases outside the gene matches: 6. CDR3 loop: CASKWLADYNEQFF. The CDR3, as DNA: TGTGCCAGCAAATGGCTAGCGGACTACAATGAGCAGTTCTTC.

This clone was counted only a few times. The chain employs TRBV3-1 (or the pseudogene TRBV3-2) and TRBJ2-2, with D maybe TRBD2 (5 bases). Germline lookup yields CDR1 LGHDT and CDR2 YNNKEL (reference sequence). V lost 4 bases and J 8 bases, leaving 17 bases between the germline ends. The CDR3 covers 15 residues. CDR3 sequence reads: CASSPEIRGFGELFF. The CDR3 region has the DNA TGTGCCAGCAGCCCCGAGATCCGGGGATTTGGGGAGCTGTTTTTT.

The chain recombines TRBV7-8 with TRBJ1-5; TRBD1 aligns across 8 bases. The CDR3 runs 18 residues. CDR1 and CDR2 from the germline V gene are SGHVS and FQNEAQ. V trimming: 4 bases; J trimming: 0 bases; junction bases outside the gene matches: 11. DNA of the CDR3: TGTGCCAGCAGCTCCCCCCGGGACAGGCAATATAGCAATCAGCCCCAGCATTTT. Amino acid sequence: CASSSPRDRQYSNQPQHF.

The CDR3 sequence is CASSPDAGSLAGDNEQFF. CDR3 nucleotide sequence: TGTGCCAGCAGCCCCGACGCGGGTAGTCTAGCGGGGGATAATGAGCAGTTCTTC. The chain couples TRBV7-3 to TRBJ2-1; 10 bases fit TRBD2. The junction had 17 bases not matched to a gene; V was cut back by 5 bases and J by 7 bases. Per the germline V gene, CDR1 is SGHTA and CDR2 is FQGTGA. The CDR3 runs 18 residues.

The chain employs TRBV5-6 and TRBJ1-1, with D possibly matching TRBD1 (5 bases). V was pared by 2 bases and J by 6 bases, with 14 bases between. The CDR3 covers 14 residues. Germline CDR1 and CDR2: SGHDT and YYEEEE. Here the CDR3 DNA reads TGTGCCAGCAGCTTTGGGGGGAACCTTCCTGAAGCTTTCTTT. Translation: CASSFGGNLPEAFF. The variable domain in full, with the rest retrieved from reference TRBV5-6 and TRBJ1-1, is DAGVTQSPTHLIKTRGQQVTLRCSPKSGHDTVSWYQQALGQGPQFIFQYYEEEERQRGNFPDRFSGHQFPNYSSELNVNALLLGDSALYLCASSFGGNLPEAFFGQGTRLTVV.

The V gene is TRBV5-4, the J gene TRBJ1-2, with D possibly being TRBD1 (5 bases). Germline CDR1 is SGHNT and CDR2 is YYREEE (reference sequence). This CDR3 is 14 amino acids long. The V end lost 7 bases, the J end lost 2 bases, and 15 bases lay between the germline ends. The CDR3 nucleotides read TGTGCCAGCTTTTCGTGGGGGGAGAACTATGGCTACACCTTC. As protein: CASFSWGENYGYTF.

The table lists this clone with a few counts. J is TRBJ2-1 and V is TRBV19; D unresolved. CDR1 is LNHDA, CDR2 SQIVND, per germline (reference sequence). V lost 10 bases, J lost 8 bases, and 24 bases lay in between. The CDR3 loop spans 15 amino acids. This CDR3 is CATEKRGGIIYEQFF. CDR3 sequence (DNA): TGTGCCACCGAGAAGCGAGGTGGAATAATATATGAGCAGTTCTTC.

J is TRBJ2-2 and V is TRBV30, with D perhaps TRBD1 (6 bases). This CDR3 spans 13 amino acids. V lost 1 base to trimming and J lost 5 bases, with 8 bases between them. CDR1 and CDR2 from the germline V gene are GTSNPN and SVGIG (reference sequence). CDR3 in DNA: TGTGCCTGGAGTGCTCAGGGGACCGGGGAGCTGTTTTTT. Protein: CAWSAQGTGELFF.

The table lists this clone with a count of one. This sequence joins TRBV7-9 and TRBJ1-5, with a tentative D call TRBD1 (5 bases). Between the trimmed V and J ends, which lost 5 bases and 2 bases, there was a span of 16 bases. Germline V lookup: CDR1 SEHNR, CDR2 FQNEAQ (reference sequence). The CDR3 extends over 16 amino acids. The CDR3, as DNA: TGTGCCAGCAGCCTGTATACTGGGGCGGGCAATCAGCCCCAGCATTTT. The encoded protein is CASSLYTGAGNQPQHF.

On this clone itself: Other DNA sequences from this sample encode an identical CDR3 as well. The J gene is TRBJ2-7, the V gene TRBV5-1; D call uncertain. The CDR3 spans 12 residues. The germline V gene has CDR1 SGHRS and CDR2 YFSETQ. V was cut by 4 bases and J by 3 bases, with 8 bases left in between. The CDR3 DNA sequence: TGCGCCAGCAGCAAAGACAACTACGAGCAGTACTTC. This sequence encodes CASSKDNYEQYF.

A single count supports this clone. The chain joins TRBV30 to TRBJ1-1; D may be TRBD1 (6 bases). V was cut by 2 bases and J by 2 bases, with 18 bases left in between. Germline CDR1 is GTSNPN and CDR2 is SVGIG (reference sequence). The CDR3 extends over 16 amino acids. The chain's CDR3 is CAWSRGGPTLNTEAFF. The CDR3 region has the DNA TGTGCCTGGAGTCGGGGGGGCCCGACCCTCAACACTGAAGCTTTCTTT.

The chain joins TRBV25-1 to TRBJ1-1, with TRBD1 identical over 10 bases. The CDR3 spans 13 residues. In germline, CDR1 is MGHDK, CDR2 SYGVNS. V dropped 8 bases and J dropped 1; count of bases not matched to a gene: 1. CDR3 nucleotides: TGTGCCAGCGGACAGGGGGGGAACACTGAAGCTTTCTTT. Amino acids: CASGQGGNTEAFF.

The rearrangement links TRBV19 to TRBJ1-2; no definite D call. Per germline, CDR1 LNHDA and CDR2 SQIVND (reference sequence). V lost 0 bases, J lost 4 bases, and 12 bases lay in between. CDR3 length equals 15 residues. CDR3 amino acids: CASSIDRGFPYGYTF. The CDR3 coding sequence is TGTGCCAGTAGTATAGATCGGGGTTTTCCCTATGGCTACACCTTC.

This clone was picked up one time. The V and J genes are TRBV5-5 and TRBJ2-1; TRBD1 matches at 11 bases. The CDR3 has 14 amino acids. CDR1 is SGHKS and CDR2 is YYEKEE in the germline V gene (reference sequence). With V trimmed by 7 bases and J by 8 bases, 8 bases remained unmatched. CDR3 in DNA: TGTGCCAGCTCCAAGGACAGGGGGCACTATGAGCAGTTCTTC. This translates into CASSKDRGHYEQFF.

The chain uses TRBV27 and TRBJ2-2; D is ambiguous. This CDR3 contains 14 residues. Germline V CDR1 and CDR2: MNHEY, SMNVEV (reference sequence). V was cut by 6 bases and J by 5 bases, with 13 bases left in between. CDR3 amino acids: CASRLTAVTGELFF. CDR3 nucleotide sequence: TGTGCCAGCAGACTTACGGCGGTAACCGGGGAGCTGTTTTTT.